Described below is a single T cell receptor (beta chain) sequence and its context. This specimen belongs to a study of control samples from healthy donors and cancer patients. The method was immunoSEQ multiplex PCR; TCRdb's version includes in-frame clones alone and lacks a portion of them. The profile shows about 110,000 clones, less than 95% of them singletons. Germline CDR1 SGHDT, CDR2 YYEEEE. CDR3 length: 14 residues. V was cut by 6 bases and J by 6 bases, with 17 bases left in between. This sequence originates from a human donor in good health. The donor label of this sample is uncertain. V is TRBV5-6 and J is TRBJ2-3; D may be TRBD2 (6 bases). The specimen sequenced was blood. CDR3 DNA sequence: TGTGCCAGCACCCAATACGGGGGTCGGGATACGCAGTATTTT. It translates to CASTQYGGRDTQYF.